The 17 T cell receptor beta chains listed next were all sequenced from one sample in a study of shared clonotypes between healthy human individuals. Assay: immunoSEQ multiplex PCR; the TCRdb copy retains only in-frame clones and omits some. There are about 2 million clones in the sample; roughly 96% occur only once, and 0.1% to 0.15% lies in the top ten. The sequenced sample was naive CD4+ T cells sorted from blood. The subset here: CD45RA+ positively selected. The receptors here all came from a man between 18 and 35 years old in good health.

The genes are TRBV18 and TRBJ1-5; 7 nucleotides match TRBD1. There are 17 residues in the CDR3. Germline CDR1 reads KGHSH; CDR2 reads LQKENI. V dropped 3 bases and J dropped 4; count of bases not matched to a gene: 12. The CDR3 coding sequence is TGTGCCAGCTCACCGGTGTCTTTAGAGACAGGGAATCAGCCCCAGCATTTT. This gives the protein CASSPVSLETGNQPQHF.

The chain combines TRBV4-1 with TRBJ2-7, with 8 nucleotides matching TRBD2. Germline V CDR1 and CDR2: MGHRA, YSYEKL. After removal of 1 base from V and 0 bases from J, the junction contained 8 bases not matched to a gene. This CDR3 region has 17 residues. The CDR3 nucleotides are TGCGCCAGCAGCCAAGCAGGTAGCGGGATTAGCTCCTACGAGCAGTACTTC. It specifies CASSQAGSGISSYEQYF.

The DNA of the CDR3 is TGTGCCAGCAGCTTAGGAGGGTGGGAGCAGTTCTTC. Protein: CASSLGGWEQFF. The chain carries TRBV5-6 and TRBJ2-1, with a possible D match to TRBD2 (6 bases). Trimming shortened V by 2 bases and J by 10 bases, and 10 bases separated the two germline ends. CDR3 length: 12 amino acids. Germline CDR1 and CDR2: SGHDT and YYEEEE. The complete variable domain, with remaining parts taken from reference TRBV5-6 and TRBJ2-1, reads DAGVTQSPTHLIKTRGQQVTLRCSPKSGHDTVSWYQQALGQGPQFIFQYYEEEERQRGNFPDRFSGHQFPNYSSELNVNALLLGDSALYLCASSLGGWEQFFGPGTRLTVL.

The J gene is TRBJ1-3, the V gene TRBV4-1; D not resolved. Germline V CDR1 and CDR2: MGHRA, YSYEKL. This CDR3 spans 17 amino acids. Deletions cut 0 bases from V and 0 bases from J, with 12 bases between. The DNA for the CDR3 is TGCGCCAGCAGCCAAGATCGTTGGACGGACTCTGGAAACACCATATATTTT. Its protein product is CASSQDRWTDSGNTIYF.

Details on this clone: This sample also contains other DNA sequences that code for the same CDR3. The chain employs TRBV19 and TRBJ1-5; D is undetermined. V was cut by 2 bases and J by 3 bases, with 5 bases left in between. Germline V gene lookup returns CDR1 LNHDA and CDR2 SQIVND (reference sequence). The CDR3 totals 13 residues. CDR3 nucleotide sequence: TGTGCCAGTAGTATAACAGACAATCAGCCCCAGCATTTT. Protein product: CASSITDNQPQHF. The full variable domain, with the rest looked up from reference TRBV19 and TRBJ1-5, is DGGITQSPKYLFRKEGQNVTLSCEQNLNHDAMYWYRQDPGQGLRLIYYSQIVNDFQKGDIAEGYSVSREKKESFPLTVTSAQKNPTAFYLCASSITDNQPQHFGDGTRLSIL.

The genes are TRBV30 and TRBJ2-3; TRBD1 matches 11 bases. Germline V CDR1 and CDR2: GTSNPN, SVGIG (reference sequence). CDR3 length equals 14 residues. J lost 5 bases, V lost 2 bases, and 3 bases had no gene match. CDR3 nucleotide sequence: TGTGCCTGGAGTAGGACAGGGGGCAGAGATACGCAGTATTTT. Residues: CAWSRTGGRDTQYF.

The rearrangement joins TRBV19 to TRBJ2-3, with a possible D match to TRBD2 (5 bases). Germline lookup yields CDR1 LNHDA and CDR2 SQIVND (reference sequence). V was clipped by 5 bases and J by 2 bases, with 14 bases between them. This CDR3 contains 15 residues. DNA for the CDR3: TGTGCCAGTAGTGCGAGCGGTTCAAACACAGATACGCAGTATTTT. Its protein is CASSASGSNTDTQYF.

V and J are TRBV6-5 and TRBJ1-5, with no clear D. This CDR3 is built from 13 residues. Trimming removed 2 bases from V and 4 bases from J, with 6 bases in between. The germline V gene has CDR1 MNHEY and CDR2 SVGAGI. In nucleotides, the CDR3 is TGTGCCAGCAGTTACCAAGTTAATCAGCCCCAGCATTTT. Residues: CASSYQVNQPQHF.

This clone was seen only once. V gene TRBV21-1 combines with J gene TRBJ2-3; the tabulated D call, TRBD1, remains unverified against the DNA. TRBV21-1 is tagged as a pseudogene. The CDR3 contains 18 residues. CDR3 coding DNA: TGTGCCAGCAGCAAAATGACGAGAGGGACAGGGGTTCCAGATACGCAGTATTTT. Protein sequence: CASSKMTRGTGVPDTQYF.

CDR3 DNA sequence: TGTGCCAGCAGTTACTCGGCAGACACTGAAGCTTTCTTT. It is translated as CASSYSADTEAFF. This sequence joins TRBV6-6 and TRBJ1-1; D is uncertain. The CDR3 is made up of 13 amino acids. In germline, CDR1 is MNHNY, CDR2 SVGAGI (reference sequence). V lost 0 bases to trimming and J lost 3 bases, with 5 bases between them.

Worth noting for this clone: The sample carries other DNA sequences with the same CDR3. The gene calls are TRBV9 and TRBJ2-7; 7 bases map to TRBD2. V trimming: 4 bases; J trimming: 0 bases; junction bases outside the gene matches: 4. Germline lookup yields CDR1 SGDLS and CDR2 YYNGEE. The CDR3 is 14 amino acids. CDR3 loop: CASSRAGSSYEQYF. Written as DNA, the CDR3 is TGTGCCAGCAGCCGAGCGGGAAGCTCCTACGAGCAGTACTTC.

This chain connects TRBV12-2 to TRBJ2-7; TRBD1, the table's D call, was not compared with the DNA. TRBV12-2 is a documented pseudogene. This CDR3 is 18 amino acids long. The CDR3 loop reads CASRFGDYLPYRGRVQYF. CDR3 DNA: TGTGCAAGTCGCTTCGGAGATTATCTCCCCTACAGGGGGCGCGTGCAGTACTTC.

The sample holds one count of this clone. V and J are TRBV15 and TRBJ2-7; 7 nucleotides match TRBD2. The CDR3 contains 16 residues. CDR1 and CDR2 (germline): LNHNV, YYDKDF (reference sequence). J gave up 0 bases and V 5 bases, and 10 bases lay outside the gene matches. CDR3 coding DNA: TGTGCCACCAGCTACTATGGGGGGGTAGGCTCCTACGAGCAGTACTTC. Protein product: CATSYYGGVGSYEQYF. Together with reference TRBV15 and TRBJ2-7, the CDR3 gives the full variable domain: DAMVIQNPRYQVTQFGKPVTLSCSQTLNHNVMYWYQQKSSQAPKLLFHYYDKDFNNEADTPDNFQSRRPNTSFCFLDIRSPGLGDTAMYLCATSYYGGVGSYEQYFGPGTRLTVT.

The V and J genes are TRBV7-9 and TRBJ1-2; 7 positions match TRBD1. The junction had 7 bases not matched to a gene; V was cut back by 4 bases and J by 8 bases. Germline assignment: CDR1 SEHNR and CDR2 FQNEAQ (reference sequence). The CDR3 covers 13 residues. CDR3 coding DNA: TGTGCCAGCAGCTCGACAGGGCAAGGGGGCTACACCTTC. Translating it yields CASSSTGQGGYTF.

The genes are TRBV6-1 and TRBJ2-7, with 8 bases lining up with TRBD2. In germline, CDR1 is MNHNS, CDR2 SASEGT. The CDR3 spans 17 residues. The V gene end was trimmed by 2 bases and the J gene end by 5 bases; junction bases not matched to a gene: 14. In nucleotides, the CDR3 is TGTGCCAGCAGTGAAACGGGAGGGGTCGCCGGGTTAGACGAGCAGTACTTC. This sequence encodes CASSETGGVAGLDEQYF.

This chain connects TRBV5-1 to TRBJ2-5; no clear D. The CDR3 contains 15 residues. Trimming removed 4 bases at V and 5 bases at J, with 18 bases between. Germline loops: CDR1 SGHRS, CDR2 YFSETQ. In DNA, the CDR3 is TGCGCCAGCAGCCTAGACCCGCTGTTGGGGGAGACCCAGTACTTC. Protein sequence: CASSLDPLLGETQYF.

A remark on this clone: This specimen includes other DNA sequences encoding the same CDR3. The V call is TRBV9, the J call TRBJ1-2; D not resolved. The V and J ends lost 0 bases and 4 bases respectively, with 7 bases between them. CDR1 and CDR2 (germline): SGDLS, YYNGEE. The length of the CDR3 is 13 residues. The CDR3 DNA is TGTGCCAGCAGCGTAGACAGTACCTATGGCTACACCTTC. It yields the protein CASSVDSTYGYTF.